This T cell receptor beta chain comes out of a study of response to subunit inactivated influenza vaccine. Notes on the study in general: It was the authors' suggestion that each seasonal influenza vaccination recruits few new T cells.

There are a few counts of this clonotype. Antigen: not known. TCRdb ran MiXCR on the RT-PCR reads and lists one entry per CDR3 protein. The sample includes more than 600,000 distinct CDR3 sequences, approximately 17% of them seen just once. The starting material was PBMCs from blood, obtained approximately 5 days after vaccination. The sequence came from a man aged 50 or older who received an inactivated influenza vaccine.

The CDR3 loop reads CASSYDGAKNIQYF. CDR3 bases: TGTGCCAGCAGTTACGACGGGGCCAAAAACATTCAGTACTTC. V and J are TRBV12-3 or TRBV12-4 and TRBJ2-4; D remains ambiguous. Trimming took 4 bases from V and 1 from J, leaving 8 bases between them. The CDR3 extends over 14 amino acids.